This T cell receptor beta chain was obtained from a study of T cells in Graves' hyperthyroidism and ophthalmopathy. Study-level findings and limits: Most expanded thyroid clonotypes above 0.001 also appeared in blood.

This clonotype was observed a handful of times. Antigen unknown. Germline assignment: CDR1 SGHKS and CDR2 YYEKEE (reference sequence). The CDR3 consists of 15 residues. Trimming removed 4 bases at V and 6 bases at J, with 19 bases between. Lactation, pregnancy, other autoimmune disease or uncontrolled infection led to exclusion of patients. Clinical symptoms, serum thyroxine and TRAb, thyroid ultrasound and orbital computed tomography together formed the diagnostic basis. TCR beta CDR3 region amplification was performed from RNA transcripts. Researchers ran a first-round RT-PCR on the TCR CDR3 using the HTBI primer set. Using its own MiXCR run on the multiplex PCR reads, TCRdb lists one record per CDR3 protein. Among about 640,000 distinct CDR3 sequences listed, roughly 20% were seen once.

This TCR was recovered from a man between 25 and 39 years old with Graves' ophthalmopathy. The V gene is TRBV5-5, the J gene TRBJ1-2, with a possible D match to TRBD1 (5 bases). Material: blood. The CDR3 DNA reads TGTGCCAGCAGCCAAGACCCCGCAGGGCCGGATGGCTACACCTTC. As protein: CASSQDPAGPDGYTF.